What follows are 24 T cell receptor beta chains derived from one specimen sequenced in a study of blood T cell repertoires in COVID-19. Some clones are missing from TCRdb's copy, which holds only in-frame ones; the method was immunoSEQ multiplex PCR. This table holds 250,000 to 400,000 clones, about nine tenths found once. The sequencing sample was made of PBMCs or T cells enriched from blood (not recorded which). The receptors were gathered from a man in his sixties who had recovered from COVID-19.

The V call is TRBV4-2, the J call TRBJ1-4, with a weak D call TRBD1 (5 bases). The V end was cut by 0 bases, the J end by 8 bases, with 16 bases between. Germline V gene sequence: CDR1 LGHNA, CDR2 YNFKEQ. This CDR3 comprises 16 residues. CDR3 residues: CASSQDIERGREKLFF. The CDR3 DNA follows: TGTGCCAGCAGCCAAGATATCGAGCGGGGACGAGAAAAACTGTTTTTT.

V and J are TRBV6-5 and TRBJ2-7; 7 bases match TRBD2. Losses at the gene ends were 6 bases for V and 2 bases for J; bases not matched to a gene: 7. Germline assignment: CDR1 MNHEY and CDR2 SVGAGI. The CDR3 is 14 amino acids. The CDR3 DNA sequence: TGTGCCAGCAGCCTGGGGAGGGTCGCCTACGAGCAGTACTTC. This encodes CASSLGRVAYEQYF.

The genes are TRBV4-1 and TRBJ1-4; no reliable D call. CDR3 length: 11 residues. Germline lookup yields CDR1 MGHRA and CDR2 YSYEKL. V was pared by 4 bases and J by 8 bases, with 5 bases between. The CDR3 sequence is CASSLQEKLFF. The CDR3 DNA sequence: TGCGCCAGCAGCCTCCAGGAAAAACTGTTTTTT.

The chain has TRBV6-4 and TRBJ2-2, with a possible D match to TRBD2 (6 bases). Looked up from germline, CDR1 is MRHNA and CDR2 is SNTAGT. Deletions cut 3 bases from V and 3 bases from J, with 14 bases between. The CDR3 runs 16 residues. In DNA, the CDR3 is TGTGCCAGCAGTGAACGCGGGACTCACGACACCGGGGAGCTGTTTTTT. This sequence encodes CASSERGTHDTGELFF.

The rearrangement links TRBV7-2 to TRBJ2-5, with 12 bases identical to TRBD2. Trimming took 5 bases from V and 5 from J; bases not matched to a gene: 9. From germline, CDR1 is SGHTA and CDR2 FQGNSA. The CDR3 runs to 16 residues. CDR3 residues: CASSQTRLAGAETQYF. The CDR3 coding sequence is TGTGCCAGCAGCCAAACCAGACTAGCGGGAGCCGAGACCCAGTACTTC.

The chain links TRBV6-5 to TRBJ2-5, with a possible D match to TRBD1 (6 bases). The CDR3 extends over 15 amino acids. V shed 3 bases and J shed 0 bases, with 11 bases lying between them. Per the germline V gene, CDR1 is MNHEY and CDR2 is SVGAGI. CDR3 sequence: CASSYTRDNQETQYF. CDR3 coding DNA: TGTGCCAGCAGTTATACCCGGGACAACCAAGAGACCCAGTACTTC.

This chain uses TRBV18 with TRBJ2-2, with 7 bases aligning to TRBD2. The CDR3 is 14 amino acids. J gave up 7 bases and V 1 base, and 3 bases lay outside the gene matches. Germline lookup yields CDR1 KGHSH and CDR2 LQKENI. As DNA, the CDR3 is TGTGCCAGCTCACCACGTAGCGGGTTCGGGGAGCTGTTTTTT. As protein: CASSPRSGFGELFF.

As DNA, the CDR3 is TGTGCCAGCAGTGATTCAGGGGGTGGAGAAAAACTGTTTTTT. This gives the protein CASSDSGGGEKLFF. The genes are TRBV27 and TRBJ1-4; TRBD1 matches at 7 bases. CDR3 length equals 14 residues. Losses at the gene ends were 5 bases for V and 8 bases for J; bases not matched to a gene: 8. Germline V gene data show CDR1 as MNHEY and CDR2 as SMNVEV (reference sequence). The whole variable domain, filled in from reference TRBV27 and TRBJ1-4, reads EAQVTQNPRYLITVTGKKLTVTCSQNMNHEYMSWYRQDPGLGLRQIYYSMNVEVTDKGDVPEGYKVSRKEKRNFPLILESPSPNQTSLYFCASSDSGGGEKLFFGSGTQLSVL.

V usage is TRBV6-2 or TRBV6-3 and J usage is TRBJ1-1; no clear D gene. The V end was cut by 5 bases, the J end by 4 bases, with 11 bases between. CDR3 length: 13 residues. CDR1 is MNHEY, CDR2 SVGEGT, per germline. In DNA form, the CDR3 reads TGTGCCAGCAGTGTAGCGTTGGCCACTGAAGCTTTCTTT. This sequence encodes CASSVALATEAFF.

This chain connects TRBV30 to TRBJ2-3, with TRBD2 as a possible D gene (5 bases). This CDR3 spans 13 amino acids. CDR1 GTSNPN and CDR2 SVGIG come from the germline V gene (reference sequence). Trimming cost V 4 bases and J 0 bases, with 8 bases left between them. CDR3 sequence (DNA): TGTGCCTGGACTCGGACTAGCACAGATACGCAGTATTTT. Protein product: CAWTRTSTDTQYF.

This rearrangement joins TRBV19 to TRBJ2-4; TRBD2 agrees at 12 bases. The V and J ends lost 4 bases and 6 bases, in that order; junction bases with no gene match: 4. The CDR3 is 15 amino acids. Germline assignment: CDR1 LNHDA and CDR2 SQIVND (reference sequence). The CDR3 sequence is CASSTGTSGLNIQYF. The CDR3 region has the DNA TGTGCCAGTAGTACCGGGACTAGCGGGTTAAACATTCAGTACTTC.

The chain is built from TRBV4-2 and TRBJ2-7, with D possibly being TRBD2 (7 bases). V was clipped by 1 base and J by 3 bases, with 13 bases between them. Germline CDR1 reads LGHNA; CDR2 reads YNFKEQ. The length of the CDR3 is 15 residues. The CDR3 protein is CASSQAGGSIYEQYF. CDR3 coding DNA: TGTGCCAGCAGCCAAGCGGGGGGCTCGATCTACGAGCAGTACTTC.

The gene calls are TRBV5-1 and TRBJ1-6, with D unclear. Germline assignment: CDR1 SGHRS and CDR2 YFSETQ. Trimming left V 0 bases short and J 7 bases short, with 8 bases between. The CDR3 is 14 amino acids. CDR3 in amino acids: CASSLGTENSPLHF. CDR3 in DNA: TGCGCCAGCAGCTTGGGAACAGAAAATTCACCCCTCCACTTT.

This clone was observed a single time. This chain joins TRBV7-9 and TRBJ2-2, with 7 positions matching TRBD2. The trim removed 4 bases at V and 7 bases at J, leaving 6 bases unmatched. Germline lookup yields CDR1 SEHNR and CDR2 FQNEAQ (reference sequence). This CDR3 has 14 amino acids. As DNA, the CDR3 is TGTGCCAGCAGCTCGGGACTAAGGAACGGGGAGCTGTTTTTT. Protein product: CASSSGLRNGELFF.

This clone was picked up a small number of times. The V gene is TRBV11-2, the J gene TRBJ2-7, with 14 positions matching TRBD2. V shed 1 base, J shed 4 bases, and the junction held 3 bases outside the gene matches. Germline V gene lookup returns CDR1 SGHAT and CDR2 FQNNGV. This CDR3 is built from 16 residues. Here the CDR3 DNA reads TGTGCCAGCAGCTTAGTGGGACTAGCGGGGGTATACGAGCAGTACTTC. Its translation: CASSLVGLAGVYEQYF. The variable domain in full, completed from reference TRBV11-2 and TRBJ2-7, reads EAGVAQSPRYKIIEKRQSVAFWCNPISGHATLYWYQQILGQGPKLLIQFQNNGVVDDSQLPKDRFSAERLKGVDSTLKIQPAKLEDSAVYLCASSLVGLAGVYEQYFGPGTRLTVT.

The V gene is TRBV5-1, the J gene TRBJ2-5; 14 bases agree with TRBD2. Trimming took 4 bases from V and 7 from J; bases not matched to a gene: 6. The CDR3 extends over 15 amino acids. CDR1 and CDR2 (germline): SGHRS, YFSETQ. The chain's CDR3 is CASSQTSGRAATQYF. The CDR3, as DNA: TGCGCCAGCAGCCAGACTAGCGGGAGGGCCGCGACCCAGTACTTC.

The V call is TRBV28, the J call TRBJ2-7, with 9 bases lining up with TRBD1. CDR3 length equals 13 residues. CDR1 MDHEN and CDR2 SYDVKM come from the germline V gene. The V segment lost 6 bases and the J segment 2 bases; nucleotides outside the gene matches: 2. CDR3 sequence reads: CASRTGGAYEQYF. CDR3 DNA: TGTGCCAGCAGGACAGGGGGGGCCTACGAGCAGTACTTC.

V usage is TRBV10-3 and J usage is TRBJ2-7, with TRBD2 matching 10 bases. J was trimmed by 3 bases and V by 4 bases; bases with no gene match: 6. The CDR3 runs to 15 residues. Germline V gene data show CDR1 as ENHRY and CDR2 as SYGVKD. CDR3 bases: TGTGCCATCAGTGGAAAAGCGGGAGGGGACTACGAGCAGTACTTC. It encodes CAISGKAGGDYEQYF.

This clone was found once. The genes are TRBV28 and TRBJ1-1; tentatively, D is TRBD1 (5 bases). Germline V CDR1 and CDR2: MDHEN, SYDVKM. This CDR3 is built from 12 residues. V was clipped by 6 bases and J by 5 bases, with 10 bases between them. This CDR3 reads CASRVRQTEAFF. The CDR3 DNA reads TGTGCCAGCAGGGTAAGACAGACTGAAGCTTTCTTT.

The V gene is TRBV6-2 or TRBV6-3, the J gene TRBJ2-5; 8 bases align to TRBD1. V was pared by 4 bases and J by 7 bases, with 8 bases of the junction left unmatched. Germline V gene sequence: CDR1 MNHEY, CDR2 SVGEGT. The CDR3 sequence is 14 residues long. As DNA, the CDR3 is TGTGCCAGCAGTTTTACGGACAGGGTGGGGACCCAGTACTTC. Translation gives CASSFTDRVGTQYF.

The chain uses TRBV27 and TRBJ2-7, with 7 bases that match TRBD2. This CDR3 comprises 13 residues. Germline CDR1 reads MNHEY; CDR2 reads SMNVEV (reference sequence). The V gene end was trimmed by 0 bases and the J gene end by 4 bases; junction bases not matched to a gene: 0. The CDR3, as DNA: TGTGCCAGCAGTTTATCCGGGGGGTACGAGCAGTACTTC. It codes for CASSLSGGYEQYF.

This rearrangement joins TRBV19 to TRBJ1-1, with D possibly being TRBD1 (6 bases). This CDR3 contains 13 residues. From germline, CDR1 is LNHDA and CDR2 SQIVND (reference sequence). V was pared by 8 bases and J by 4 bases, with 14 bases between. The CDR3, as DNA: TGTGCCAGTTCCCCTACAGGGAGCACTGAAGCTTTCTTT. It encodes CASSPTGSTEAFF.

V usage is TRBV5-1 and J usage is TRBJ2-3, with D hard to call. In germline, CDR1 is SGHRS, CDR2 YFSETQ. Trimming stripped 0 bases from V and 6 bases from J, with 14 bases between. The CDR3 length is 15 residues. The CDR3 region is CASSLANVLGDTQYF. Written as DNA, the CDR3 is TGCGCCAGCAGCTTGGCCAACGTTCTCGGGGATACGCAGTATTTT.

The DNA of the CDR3 is TGTGCCAGCAGCTTAATAGGGGGTAAACTAGCGGGGACACCCGGGGAGCTGTTTTTT. Translation gives CASSLIGGKLAGTPGELFF. This chain connects TRBV7-3 to TRBJ2-2; 10 bases are a match to TRBD2. Germline values: CDR1 SGHTA, CDR2 FQGTGA. This CDR3 is 19 amino acids long. V lost 1 base, J lost 6 bases, and 14 bases stayed unmatched.